The 15 T cell receptor beta chains below come from one sample, sequenced in a study of post-analysis software for immune sequencing data. Unique-molecular-identifier-tagged TCR beta cDNA libraries were used. A single record per CDR3 protein comes from TCRdb applying MiXCR to the PCR reads. This sample has about 400,000 distinct CDR3 sequences, with approximately 33% found just once. For these receptors, no antigen is known. Regarding the study as a whole: A few TRBV segments occurring more often in patients than controls included TRBV5-6, TRBV5-1 and TRBV20-1.

Sequences were obtained from blood. The receptors here all came from a girl aged 5-17 years with multiple sclerosis.

The chain is built from TRBV5-1 and TRBJ1-1; 7 bases align to TRBD1. Germline-derived CDR1 and CDR2 are SGHRS and YFSETQ. Trimming removed 1 base from V and 1 base from J; junction bases left unmatched: 7. The CDR3 loop spans 16 amino acids. The CDR3 DNA reads TGCGCCAGCAGCTTGACAGGGGCGAGTTCGAACACTGAAGCTTTCTTT. The encoded protein is CASSLTGASSNTEAFF.

The rearrangement joins TRBV7-2 to TRBJ1-1, with D perhaps matching TRBD1 (5 bases). This CDR3 contains 17 residues. Trimming cost V 1 base and J 2 bases, with 17 bases left between them. CDR1 is SGHTA and CDR2 is FQGNSA in the germline V gene. CDR3: CASSLGPWVRANTEAFF. CDR3 DNA: TGTGCCAGCAGCTTAGGTCCTTGGGTCAGGGCCAACACTGAAGCTTTCTTT.

This clonotype was seen many times. V usage is TRBV11-2 and J usage is TRBJ2-3; D remains ambiguous. This CDR3 spans 11 amino acids. V was cut by 3 bases and J by 6 bases, with 4 bases left in between. The V gene's germline CDR1 is SGHAT and CDR2 FQNNGV. The CDR3 coding sequence is TGTGCCAGCAGCTTCTTGGATACGCAGTATTTT. Its protein product is CASSFLDTQYF.

The chain uses TRBV29-1 and TRBJ2-1; D is undetermined. V was shortened by 7 bases and J by 10 bases, with 17 bases between the two germline ends. In germline, CDR1 is SQVTM, CDR2 ANQGSEA. CDR3 length: 12 amino acids. In DNA, the CDR3 is TGCAGCGCGACGACTGATTGGGAAGAGCAGTTCTTC. It translates to CSATTDWEEQFF.

The CDR3 sequence is CASSSTGYPSYEQYF. The CDR3 DNA follows: TGTGCCAGCAGCTCGACAGGGTATCCCTCCTACGAGCAGTACTTC. The rearrangement joins TRBV7-9 to TRBJ2-7; 7 nucleotides agree with TRBD1. CDR3 length: 15 residues. V was pared by 4 bases and J by 0 bases, with 6 bases of the junction left unmatched. CDR1 is SEHNR, CDR2 FQNEAQ, per germline (reference sequence).

This clonotype was found many times. J is TRBJ1-2 and V is TRBV6-5; 10 bases are shared with TRBD1. Looked up from germline, CDR1 is MNHEY and CDR2 is SVGAGI. The V gene end was trimmed by 7 bases and the J gene end by 6 bases; junction bases not matched to a gene: 8. CDR3 length equals 14 residues. CDR3 bases: TGTGCCAGCACCAGAGACAGGGGGCTGAATGGCTACACCTTC. Its translation: CASTRDRGLNGYTF.

The rearrangement links TRBV10-2 to TRBJ2-3, with D possibly being TRBD2 (5 bases). From germline, CDR1 is WSHSY and CDR2 SAAADI. V was shortened by 4 bases and J by 2 bases, with 13 bases between the two germline ends. The length of the CDR3 is 15 residues. The chain's CDR3 is CASSAQSGFTDTQYF. The CDR3 nucleotides are TGCGCCAGCAGTGCTCAAAGCGGCTTCACAGATACGCAGTATTTT.

The rearrangement uses TRBV2 and TRBJ1-1; D not resolved. CDR3 size: 13 residues. CDR1 is SNHLY and CDR2 is FYNNEI in the germline V gene. V lost 11 bases to trimming and J lost 0 bases, with 13 bases between them. CDR3 DNA: TGTGCCCGCGTGGCCGGCATGAACACTGAAGCTTTCTTT. This sequence encodes CARVAGMNTEAFF.

The chain recombines TRBV30 with TRBJ1-1, with 8 bases that match TRBD1. CDR3 length equals 13 residues. V shed 2 bases and J 5 bases; nucleotides not matched to a gene: 4. Germline V lookup: CDR1 GTSNPN, CDR2 SVGIG (reference sequence). The CDR3 is CAWSPTGGTEAFF. The CDR3, as DNA: TGTGCCTGGAGTCCCACAGGGGGAACTGAAGCTTTCTTT.

The chain recombines TRBV12-3 or TRBV12-4 with TRBJ1-2; D gene ambiguous. Trimming stripped 3 bases from V and 4 bases from J, with 18 bases between. This CDR3 comprises 16 residues. CDR3 DNA sequence: TGTGCCAGCAGTTTCGATGAGGTTCTTACCCCCTATGGCTACACCTTC. This sequence encodes CASSFDEVLTPYGYTF.

This rearrangement joins TRBV12-3 or TRBV12-4 to TRBJ2-3; D is perhaps TRBD1 or TRBD2 (6 bases each). Deletions cut 5 bases from V and 8 bases from J, with 14 bases between. CDR3 length: 13 amino acids. The CDR3 is CASSPEGGVTQYF. As DNA, the CDR3 is TGTGCCAGCAGTCCAGAGGGGGGCGTTACGCAGTATTTT.

The chain recombines TRBV7-2 with TRBJ2-5; tentative D call: TRBD1 (6 bases). CDR1 and CDR2 (germline): SGHTA, FQGNSA. The V gene lost 5 bases and the J gene lost 4 bases, with 23 bases spanning the gap. The CDR3 is 17 amino acids. CDR3: CASSQTTGQGWVETQYF. CDR3 coding DNA: TGTGCCAGCAGCCAAACTACCGGGCAGGGGTGGGTAGAGACCCAGTACTTC.

This chain uses TRBV4-1 with TRBJ2-1; 7 bases line up with TRBD2. The germline gives CDR1 MGHRA, CDR2 YSYEKL. J lost 4 bases, V lost 3 bases, and 9 bases had no gene match. This CDR3 region has 16 residues. The CDR3 coding sequence is TGCGCCAGCAGCCAGGAGGAGCGAGCGGGGTACAATGAGCAGTTCTTC. Protein product: CASSQEERAGYNEQFF.

The chain carries TRBV7-2 and TRBJ1-4; D perhaps matches TRBD1 (6 bases). V lost 1 base and J lost 2, with 8 bases in between. Germline V gene sequence: CDR1 SGHTA, CDR2 FQGNSA. CDR3 length: 15 residues. CDR3 amino acids: CASSLGTGTNEKLFF. The CDR3 bases are TGTGCCAGCAGCTTAGGCACAGGGACTAATGAAAAACTGTTTTTT.

J is TRBJ1-6 and V is TRBV7-9; the D gene is possibly TRBD1 (5 bases). CDR3 length equals 15 residues. Between the trimmed V and J ends, which lost 5 bases and 7 bases, there was a span of 15 bases. Germline CDR1 is SEHNR and CDR2 is FQNEAQ (reference sequence). CDR3 in amino acids: CASSLAGALNSPLHF. Written as DNA, the CDR3 is TGTGCCAGCAGCCTTGCCGGGGCCTTAAATTCACCCCTCCACTTT.